Reported below is one T cell receptor beta chain. The data stem from a study of control samples from healthy donors and cancer patients. The ends lost 4 bases at V and 8 bases at J; junction bases unmatched: 8. The CDR3 contains 15 residues. Looked up from germline, CDR1 is SGHVS and CDR2 is FQNEAQ. TCRdb keeps only in-frame clones here, not all; method: immunoSEQ multiplex PCR. This sample has 250,000 to 300,000 clones, with 82% found just once. This sequence was found in a woman aged 60-75 years with lung cancer. Specimen: PBMCs. This chain joins TRBV7-8 and TRBJ1-6; 7 bases are shared with TRBD1. The CDR3 loop reads CASSSGHQGDSPLHF. In DNA form, the CDR3 reads TGTGCCAGCAGCTCGGGACATCAGGGGGATTCACCCCTCCACTTT.